A single sample is the source of the 27 T cell receptor beta chains below, sequenced in a study of T cells in women clearing cervical HPV infection. Sequencing used immunoSEQ multiplex PCR; TCRdb keeps in-frame clones, though not all of them. In all, the sample yields some 50,000 clones. Sequences were obtained from blood buffy coat. These receptors were collected from a woman between 18 and 70 years old with a cervical HPV16 infection that either progressed to CIN3+ or cleared (not recorded which).

Of note for this clone: From the germline J gene comes the end of the CDR3, since the read stops 3 residues before it. The chain couples TRBV5-1 to TRBJ2-7; a weak D match, TRBD2 (5 bases). Germline CDR1 SGHRS, CDR2 YFSETQ. V was cut by 2 bases and J by 5 bases, with 14 bases left in between. The CDR3 consists of 14 residues. Incomplete CDR3 DNA: TGCGCCAGCAGCTTCCTACGGGGTAGCAACGAG. This sequence encodes CASSFLRGSNE. The complete CDR3 reads CASSFLRGSNEQYF.

A word on this clone: The read ends 3 residues before the CDR3 terminus; that terminus is restored from the germline J gene. The chain combines TRBV6-1 with TRBJ1-2, with D possibly TRBD1 on 5 matching bases. Germline values: CDR1 MNHNS, CDR2 SASEGT. CDR3 length: 15 amino acids. Incomplete CDR3 DNA: TGTGCCAGCAGTGCACTAGCGGGGGAGGCAGATACC. Translating it yields CASSALAGEADT. Given in full, the CDR3 is CASSALAGEADTYTF.

On this clone itself: Read sequence stops 3 residues before the CDR3 end, and the germline J gene provides the missing end. The V and J genes are TRBV7-9 and TRBJ2-3, with 10 bases lining up with TRBD1. This CDR3 has 15 residues. Germline CDR1 reads SEHNR; CDR2 reads FQNEAQ (reference sequence). CDR3 bases read: TGTGCCAGCAGCTTCTGGACAGGGGGGATTGAGACG. It encodes CASSFWTGGIET. The full-length CDR3 reads as CASSFWTGGIETQYF.

As regards this clone: The sequence runs out 3 residues before the end of the CDR3; the remainder is reconstructed from the germline J gene. The chain couples TRBV19 to TRBJ1-3, with D tentatively TRBD1 (5 bases). The CDR3 loop spans 14 amino acids. V was clipped by 5 bases and J by 0 bases, with 8 bases between them. From germline, CDR1 is LNHDA and CDR2 SQIVND (reference sequence). Incomplete CDR3 DNA: TGTGCCAGTAGTTTGGACAACTCTGGAAACACC. Translated, it gives CASSLDNSGNT. The CDR3 in full is CASSLDNSGNTIYF.

As regards this clone: The CDR3 end is not reached by the read, which stops 3 residues before it; the germline J gene fills it in. The rearrangement uses TRBV23-1 and TRBJ2-7, with D tentatively TRBD2 (6 bases). TRBV23-1 qualifies as an ORF whose function is uncertain. The CDR3 extends over 15 amino acids. V dropped 4 bases and J dropped 6 bases, with 19 bases sitting between them. CDR3 amino acids: CASSPGEGQGGEQYF. The sequenced part of the CDR3 DNA is TGCGCCAGCAGTCCGGGAGAGGGGCAAGGAGGCGAG.

About this clone itself: The DNA ends 3 residues before the CDR3 does, and the rest of the CDR3 is filled in from the germline J gene. The chain combines TRBV7-2 with TRBJ2-7; D call uncertain. The CDR3 contains 14 residues. The germline CDR1 and CDR2 sequences are SGHTA and FQGNSA. Trimming cost V 1 base and J 3 bases, with 10 bases left between them. CDR3 bases read: TGTGCCAGCAGCTTAGATCTGGCGGTCTACGAG. This gives the protein CASSLDLAVYE. The full CDR3 is CASSLDLAVYEQYF.

Details on this clone: The missing CDR3 end, 3 residues past where the read stops, is filled in from the germline J gene. This sequence joins TRBV19 and TRBJ2-4; 11 nucleotides agree with TRBD2. The V gene end was trimmed by 6 bases and the J gene end by 8 bases; junction bases not matched to a gene: 9. The V gene's germline CDR1 is LNHDA and CDR2 SQIVND (reference sequence). The CDR3 is 15 amino acids. The DNA read from the CDR3 is TGTGCCAGTAGGAATAGCGGGGGGGCCGGGGACATT. Amino acids: CASRNSGGAGDI. The whole CDR3 reads CASRNSGGAGDIQYF.

About this clone itself: Sequencing ends 3 residues short of the CDR3 end; the germline J gene provides the rest. The V gene is TRBV20-1, the J gene TRBJ1-2, with D perhaps TRBD1 (6 bases). Looked up from germline, CDR1 is DFQATT and CDR2 is SNEGSKA (reference sequence). V was shortened by 5 bases and J by 7 bases, with 14 bases between the two germline ends. The CDR3 is made up of 12 amino acids. The CDR3 DNA, read in part, is TGCAGTGCTTCTAACAGGGCGGCTGGC. It translates to CSASNRAAG. The full CDR3 is CSASNRAAGYTF.

Details on this clone: The read halts 3 residues ahead of the CDR3 end, with the missing end drawn from the germline J gene. J is TRBJ2-5 and V is TRBV7-3; D call uncertain. Germline V lookup: CDR1 SGHTA, CDR2 FQGTGA. CDR3 size: 14 residues. The V gene lost 5 bases and the J gene lost 1 base, with 11 bases spanning the gap. This CDR3 is CASSPGRIQETQYF. The CDR3 DNA, read in part, is TGTGCCAGCAGCCCTGGGCGAATCCAAGAGACC.

As concerns this clone: The read is 3 residues too short to cover the CDR3 end, so that end is filled in from the germline J gene. The chain uses TRBV7-2 and TRBJ1-6, with 9 nucleotides matching TRBD1. Germline V CDR1 and CDR2: SGHTA, FQGNSA. The CDR3 extends over 14 amino acids. The CDR3: CASSSSRDRATLHF. The CDR3 bases that were read are TGTGCCAGCAGCTCATCCAGGGACAGGGCCACC.

CDR3 DNA (partial): TGTGCCGCCCAGGGACAGGGGGATTCACCC. This gives the protein CAAQGQGDSP. Given in full, the CDR3 is CAAQGQGDSPLHF. This sequence joins TRBV19 and TRBJ1-6; TRBD1 aligns across 11 bases. The CDR3 end is not reached by the read, which stops 3 residues before it; the germline J gene fills it in. The CDR3 has 13 amino acids. Looked up from germline, CDR1 is LNHDA and CDR2 is SQIVND (reference sequence). V trimming: 11 bases; J trimming: 8 bases; junction bases outside the gene matches: 5.

On this clone: The CDR3 end is not reached by the read, which stops 3 residues before it; the germline J gene fills it in. This rearrangement joins TRBV7-8 to TRBJ2-3; the D gene is possibly TRBD1 (5 bases). This CDR3 has 14 residues. V lost 2 bases, J lost 3 bases, and 9 bases lay in between. Germline V gives CDR1 SGHVS, CDR2 FQNEAQ. The CDR3 reads CASSLWGPTDTQYF. Incomplete CDR3 DNA: TGTGCCAGCAGCTTATGGGGCCCTACAGATACG.

On this clone itself: The CDR3 is cut off 3 residues early in the read; its end comes from the germline J gene. The chain uses TRBV2 and TRBJ2-2, with D maybe TRBD1 (6 bases). There are 15 residues in the CDR3. The germline V gene encodes CDR1 SNHLY and CDR2 FYNNEI. Here the CDR3 reads CASREDSSYNSPLFF. The part of the CDR3 DNA that was read is TGTGCCAGCAGGGAGGACAGCTCCTATAATTCACCG.

Incomplete CDR3 DNA: TGTGCCAGCAGCCAGGGACAGGAGAATCAGCCC. Amino acids: CASSQGQENQP. The entire CDR3 sequence reads CASSQGQENQPQHF. The gene calls are TRBV7-9 and TRBJ1-5; 8 bases are a match to TRBD1. The read falls 3 residues short of the CDR3 end, and the missing part is taken from the germline J gene. The germline V gene has CDR1 SEHNR and CDR2 FQNEAQ (reference sequence). V dropped 5 bases and J dropped 4; count of bases not matched to a gene: 4. There are 14 residues in the CDR3.

A word on this clone: Sequencing ends 3 residues short of the CDR3 end; the germline J gene provides the rest. The V gene is TRBV6-1, the J gene TRBJ2-7; D uncertain. The CDR3 covers 13 residues. Germline loops: CDR1 MNHNS, CDR2 SASEGT. V lost 2 bases, J lost 2 bases, and 7 bases lay in between. The CDR3 region is CASSERAAYEQYF. The CDR3 DNA, read in part, is TGTGCCAGCAGTGAAAGGGCAGCCTACGAG.

On this clone itself: The read terminates 3 residues ahead of where the CDR3 ends, so the germline J gene completes it. The gene calls are TRBV10-3 and TRBJ2-3; D uncertain. Deletions cut 0 bases from V and 3 bases from J, with 7 bases between. Germline V gene sequence: CDR1 ENHRY, CDR2 SYGVKD. The CDR3 has 14 residues. The CDR3 protein is CAISESTDTDTQYF. The CDR3 bases that were read are TGTGCCATCAGTGAGTCCACAGATACAGATACG.

Concerning this clone itself: Coverage ceases 3 residues before the CDR3 finishes, and the germline J gene fills in the end. The chain uses TRBV5-6 and TRBJ2-3; D uncertain. Between the trimmed V and J ends, which lost 2 bases and 4 bases, there was a span of 8 bases. Germline CDR1 and CDR2: SGHDT and YYEEEE. The CDR3 covers 13 residues. CDR3 sequence: CASSFFGSDTQYF. The sequenced CDR3 bases are TGTGCCAGCAGCTTTTTTGGCTCAGATACG.

With regard to this clone: The read falls 3 residues short of the CDR3 end, and the missing part is taken from the germline J gene. This chain uses TRBV2 with TRBJ2-1; 13 bases line up with TRBD2. V lost 4 bases to trimming and J lost 7 bases; unmatched junction nucleotides: 1. The CDR3 length is 14 residues. Germline CDR1 and CDR2: SNHLY and FYNNEI. The DNA read from the CDR3 is TGTGCCAGCAGTGGGACTAGCGGGGGAAATGAG. Translating gives CASSGTSGGNE. The full CDR3 reads CASSGTSGGNEQFF.

Note on this clone: The DNA ends 3 residues before the CDR3 does, and the rest of the CDR3 is filled in from the germline J gene. The V and J genes are TRBV29-1 and TRBJ2-7, with TRBD1 matching over 9 bases. The CDR3 is 15 amino acids. V lost 6 bases, J lost 3 bases, and 12 bases stayed unmatched. Looked up from germline, CDR1 is SQVTM and CDR2 is ANQGSEA. The sequenced CDR3 bases are TGCAGCGTGCTGAACCAAAGACAGGGGGGCTACGAG. This codes for CSVLNQRQGGYE. The whole CDR3 protein reads CSVLNQRQGGYEQYF.

A word on this clone: The read terminates 3 residues ahead of where the CDR3 ends, so the germline J gene completes it. This chain joins TRBV18 and TRBJ1-2; 7 nucleotides agree with TRBD1. Germline CDR1 reads KGHSH; CDR2 reads LQKENI. This CDR3 has 14 amino acids. The CDR3 is CASSPTTGRDTYTF. Partial CDR3 DNA: TGTGCCAGCTCCCCCACGACAGGGAGGGATACC.

On this clone itself: The read falls 3 residues short of the CDR3 end, and the missing part is taken from the germline J gene. The genes are TRBV5-1 and TRBJ2-7; 8 nucleotides agree with TRBD1. The length of the CDR3 is 14 residues. V shed 3 bases and J 3 bases; nucleotides not matched to a gene: 5. Germline V gives CDR1 SGHRS, CDR2 YFSETQ. The covered CDR3 bases are TGCGCCAGCAGCTGGACAGGGAAGGTCTACGAG. Its protein is CASSWTGKVYE. The whole CDR3 reads CASSWTGKVYEQYF.

Turning to this clone: The CDR3 end lies 3 residues beyond the end of the read and is filled in from the germline J gene. This chain uses TRBV20-1 with TRBJ1-5, with a possible D match to TRBD1 (5 bases). CDR1 DFQATT and CDR2 SNEGSKA come from the germline V gene (reference sequence). V lost 3 bases, J lost 5 bases, and 11 bases lay in between. The length of the CDR3 is 13 residues. CDR3 DNA (partial): TGCAGTGCTAGTGGGGGGTTGGATCAGCCC. This gives the protein CSASGGLDQP. In full, the CDR3 reads CSASGGLDQPQHF.

As concerns this clone: The CDR3 end falls 3 residues outside the read, so it is completed with the germline J gene. The chain carries TRBV18 and TRBJ2-2; D uncertain. CDR3 length: 16 amino acids. The germline gives CDR1 KGHSH, CDR2 LQKENI. Trimming stripped 1 base from V and 2 bases from J, with 11 bases between. CDR3 DNA, as far as it was read: TGTGCCAGCTCACCACGCGGTTTCCATAACACCGGGGAG. Encoded protein: CASSPRGFHNTGE. The entire CDR3 reads CASSPRGFHNTGELFF.

Note on this clone: Coverage ceases 3 residues before the CDR3 finishes, and the germline J gene fills in the end. The genes are TRBV5-1 and TRBJ1-3; possible D gene TRBD1, 5 bases. The ends were cut back, 2 bases at V and 2 bases at J, with 11 bases in the middle. The CDR3 loop spans 15 amino acids. Germline-derived CDR1 and CDR2 are SGHRS and YFSETQ. The sequenced part of the CDR3 DNA is TGCGCCAGCAGCTTAAGGCAGGGCGCTGGAAACACC. It yields the protein CASSLRQGAGNT. The complete CDR3 reads CASSLRQGAGNTIYF.

Of note for this clone: The DNA ends 3 residues before the CDR3 does, and the rest of the CDR3 is filled in from the germline J gene. The V and J genes are TRBV5-4 and TRBJ2-7; 8 bases line up with TRBD1. This CDR3 has 14 residues. From germline, CDR1 is SGHNT and CDR2 YYREEE (reference sequence). Trimming cost V 0 bases and J 2 bases; bases outside gene matches: 1. The CDR3 is CASSLAGGAYEQYF. Incomplete CDR3 DNA: TGTGCCAGCAGCTTGGCAGGGGGCGCCTACGAG.

Points on this clone: The CDR3 is cut off 3 residues early in the read; its end comes from the germline J gene. The chain is built from TRBV5-1 and TRBJ2-5, with D perhaps TRBD1 (5 bases). Germline lookup yields CDR1 SGHRS and CDR2 YFSETQ. Trimming removed 4 bases at V and 3 bases at J, with 10 bases between. The CDR3 length is 13 residues. The CDR3 reads CASSTGHKETQYF. CDR3 DNA, as far as it was read: TGCGCCAGCAGCACCGGACACAAAGAGACC.

Of note for this clone: The CDR3 end falls 3 residues outside the read, so it is completed with the germline J gene. V gene TRBV6-4 combines with J gene TRBJ2-1; no clear D. CDR1 and CDR2 from the germline V gene are MRHNA and SNTAGT. V was trimmed by 0 bases and J by 4 bases, leaving 4 bases between them. This CDR3 is built from 13 residues. CDR3 residues: CASSDSRYNEQFF. CDR3 DNA (partial): TGTGCCAGCAGTGACTCGCGGTACAATGAG.